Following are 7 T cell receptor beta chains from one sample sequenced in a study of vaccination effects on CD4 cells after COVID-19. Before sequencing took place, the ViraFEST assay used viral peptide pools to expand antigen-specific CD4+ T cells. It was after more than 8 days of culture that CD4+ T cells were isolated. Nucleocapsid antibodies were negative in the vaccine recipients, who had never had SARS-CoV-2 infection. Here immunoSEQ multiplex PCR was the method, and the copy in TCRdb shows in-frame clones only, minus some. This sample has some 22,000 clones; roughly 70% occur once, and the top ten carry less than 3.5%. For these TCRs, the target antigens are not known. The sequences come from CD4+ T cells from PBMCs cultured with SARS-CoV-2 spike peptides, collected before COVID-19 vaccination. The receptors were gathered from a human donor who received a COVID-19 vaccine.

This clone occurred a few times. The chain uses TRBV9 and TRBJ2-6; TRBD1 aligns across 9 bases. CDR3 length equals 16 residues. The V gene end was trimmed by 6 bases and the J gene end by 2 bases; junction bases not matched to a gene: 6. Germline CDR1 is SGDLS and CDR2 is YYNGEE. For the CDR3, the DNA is TGTGCCAGCAAGGATACAGGGGGCACTGGGGCCAACGTCCTGACTTTC. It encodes CASKDTGGTGANVLTF.

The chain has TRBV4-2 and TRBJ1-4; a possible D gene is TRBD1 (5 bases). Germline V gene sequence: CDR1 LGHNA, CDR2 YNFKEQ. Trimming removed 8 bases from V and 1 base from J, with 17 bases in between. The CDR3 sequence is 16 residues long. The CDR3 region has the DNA TGTGCCAGCTCTGGTTTTTTAGGGGAAACTAATGAAAAACTGTTTTTT. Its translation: CASSGFLGETNEKLFF.

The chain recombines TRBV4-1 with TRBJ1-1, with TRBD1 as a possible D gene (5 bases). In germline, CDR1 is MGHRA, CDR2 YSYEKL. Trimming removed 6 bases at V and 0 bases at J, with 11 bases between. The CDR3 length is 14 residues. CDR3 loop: CASSTGTVNTEAFF. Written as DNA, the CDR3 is TGCGCCAGCAGTACCGGGACGGTGAACACTGAAGCTTTCTTT.

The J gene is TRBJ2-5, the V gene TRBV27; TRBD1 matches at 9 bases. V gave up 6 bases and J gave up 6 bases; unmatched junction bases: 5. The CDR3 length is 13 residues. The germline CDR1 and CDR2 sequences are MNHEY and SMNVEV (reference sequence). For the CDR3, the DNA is TGTGCCAGCAGGGGACAGGGCTCGCAGACCCAGTACTTC. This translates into CASRGQGSQTQYF.

This chain's CDR3 is CASGYGKETQYF. Here the CDR3 DNA reads TGTGCCAGTGGTTACGGGAAGGAGACCCAGTACTTC. The V and J genes are TRBV6-5 and TRBJ2-5, with D perhaps TRBD2 (5 bases). CDR1 is MNHEY, CDR2 SVGAGI, per germline. V was trimmed by 9 bases and J by 5 bases, leaving 13 bases between them. The CDR3 sequence is 12 residues long.

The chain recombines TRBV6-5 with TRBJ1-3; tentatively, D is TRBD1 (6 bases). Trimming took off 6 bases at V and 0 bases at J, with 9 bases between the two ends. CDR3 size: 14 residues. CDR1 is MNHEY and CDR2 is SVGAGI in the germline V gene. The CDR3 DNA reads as TGTGCCAGCAGGAGGGGGGACTCTGGAAACACCATATATTTT. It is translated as CASRRGDSGNTIYF.

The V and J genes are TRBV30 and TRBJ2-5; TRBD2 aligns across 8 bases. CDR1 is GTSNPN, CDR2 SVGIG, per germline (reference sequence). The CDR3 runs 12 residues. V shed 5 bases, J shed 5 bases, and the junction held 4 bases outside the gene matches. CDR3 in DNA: TGTGCCTGGTCACCGGGGGGGGAGACCCAGTACTTC. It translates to CAWSPGGETQYF.